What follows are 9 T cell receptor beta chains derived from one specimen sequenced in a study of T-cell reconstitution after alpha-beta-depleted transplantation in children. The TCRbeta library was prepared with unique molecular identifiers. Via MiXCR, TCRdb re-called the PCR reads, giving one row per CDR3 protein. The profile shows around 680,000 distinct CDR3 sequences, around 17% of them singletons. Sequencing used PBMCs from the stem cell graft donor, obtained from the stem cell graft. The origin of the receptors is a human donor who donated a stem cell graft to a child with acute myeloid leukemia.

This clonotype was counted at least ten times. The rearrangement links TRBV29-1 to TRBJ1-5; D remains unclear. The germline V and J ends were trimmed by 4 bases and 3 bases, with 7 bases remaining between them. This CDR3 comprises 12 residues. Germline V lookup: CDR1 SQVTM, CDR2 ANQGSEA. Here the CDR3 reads CSVANYNQPQHF. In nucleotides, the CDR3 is TGCAGCGTTGCCAATTACAATCAGCCCCAGCATTTT. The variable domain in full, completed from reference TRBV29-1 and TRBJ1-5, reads SAVISQKPSRDICQRGTSLTIQCQVDSQVTMMFWYRQQPGQSLTLIATANQGSEATYESGFVIDKFPISRPNLTFSTLTVSNMSPEDSSIYLCSVANYNQPQHFGDGTRLSIL.

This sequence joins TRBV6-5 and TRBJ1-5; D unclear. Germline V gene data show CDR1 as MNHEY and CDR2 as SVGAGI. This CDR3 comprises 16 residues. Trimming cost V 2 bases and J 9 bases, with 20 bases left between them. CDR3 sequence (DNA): TGTGCCAGCAGTTACACCCAATCCACCGGTGGCGGGCCCCAGCATTTT. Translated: CASSYTQSTGGGPQHF.

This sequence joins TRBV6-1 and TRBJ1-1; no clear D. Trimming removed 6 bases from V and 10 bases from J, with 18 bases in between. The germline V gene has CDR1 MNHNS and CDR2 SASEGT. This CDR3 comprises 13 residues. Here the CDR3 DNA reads TGTGCCAGCAGCCGGCCTAACCCGTCCCCAGCTTTCTTT. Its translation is CASSRPNPSPAFF.

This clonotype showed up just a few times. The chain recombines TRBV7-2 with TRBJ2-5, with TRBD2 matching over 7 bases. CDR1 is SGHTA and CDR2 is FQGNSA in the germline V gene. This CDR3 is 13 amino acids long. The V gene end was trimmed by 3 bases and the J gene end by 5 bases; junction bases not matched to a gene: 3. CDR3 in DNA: TGTGCCAGCAGCTTCCGGGGGGTCGAGACCCAGTACTTC. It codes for CASSFRGVETQYF. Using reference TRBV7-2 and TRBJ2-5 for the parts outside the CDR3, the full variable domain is GAGVSQSPSNKVTEKGKDVELRCDPISGHTALYWYRQSLGQGLEFLIYFQGNSAPDKSGLPSDRFSAERTGGSVSTLTIQRTQQEDSAVYLCASSFRGVETQYFGPGTRLLVL.

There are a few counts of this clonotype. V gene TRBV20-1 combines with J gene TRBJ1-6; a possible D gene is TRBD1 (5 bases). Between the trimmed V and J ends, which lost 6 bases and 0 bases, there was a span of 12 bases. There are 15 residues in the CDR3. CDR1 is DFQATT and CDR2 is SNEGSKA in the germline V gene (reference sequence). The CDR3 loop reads CSASGDSSYNSPLHF. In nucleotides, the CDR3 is TGCAGTGCCTCAGGAGACAGCTCCTATAATTCACCCCTCCACTTT.

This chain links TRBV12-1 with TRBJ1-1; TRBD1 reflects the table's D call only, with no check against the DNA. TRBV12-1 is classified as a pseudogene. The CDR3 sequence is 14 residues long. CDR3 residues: CASSGPTGTGEAFF. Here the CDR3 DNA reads TGCGCCAGCAGCGGCCCAACCGGGACAGGGGAAGCTTTCTTT.

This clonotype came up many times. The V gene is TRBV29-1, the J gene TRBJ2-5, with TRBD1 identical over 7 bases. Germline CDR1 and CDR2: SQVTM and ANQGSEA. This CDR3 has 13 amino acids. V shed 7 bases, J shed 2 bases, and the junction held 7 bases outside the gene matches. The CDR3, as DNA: TGCAGCGCCCCTGACAGGGTTCAAGAGACCCAGTACTTC. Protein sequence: CSAPDRVQETQYF.

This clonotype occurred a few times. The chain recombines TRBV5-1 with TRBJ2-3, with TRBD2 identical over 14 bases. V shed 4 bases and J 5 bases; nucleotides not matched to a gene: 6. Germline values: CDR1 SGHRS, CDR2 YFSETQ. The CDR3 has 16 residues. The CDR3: CASSVGLAGAGDTQYF. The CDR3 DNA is TGCGCCAGCAGCGTGGGACTAGCGGGAGCTGGAGATACGCAGTATTTT. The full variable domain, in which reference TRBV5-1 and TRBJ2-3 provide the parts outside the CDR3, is KAGVTQTPRYLIKTRGQQVTLSCSPISGHRSVSWYQQTPGQGLQFLFEYFSETQRNKGNFPGRFSGRQFSNSRSEMNVSTLELGDSALYLCASSVGLAGAGDTQYFGPGTRLTVL.

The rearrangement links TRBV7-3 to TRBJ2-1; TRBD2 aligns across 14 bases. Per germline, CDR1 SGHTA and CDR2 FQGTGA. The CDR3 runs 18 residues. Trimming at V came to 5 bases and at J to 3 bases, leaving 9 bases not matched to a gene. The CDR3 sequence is CASSPRTSGGIGYNEQFF. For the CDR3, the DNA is TGTGCCAGCAGCCCGAGGACTAGCGGGGGGATCGGCTACAATGAGCAGTTCTTC.